This TCR beta chain was identified in a study of CD8 T cells in ankylosing spondylitis. The germline CDR1 and CDR2 sequences are MDHEN and SYDVKM. This CDR3 comprises 13 residues. The V end was cut by 10 bases, the J end by 0 bases, with 12 bases between. Study-level findings and limits: A motif of under ten highly homologous TCR beta variants was seen as apparently characteristic of ankylosing spondylitis blood.

MiXCR, applied by TCRdb to the 5' RACE reads, yields one record per CDR3 protein. The sample has 75,000 to 95,000 distinct CDR3 sequences, roughly 9% seen once. A few counts support this clonotype. Its antigen remains unknown. This receptor was taken from a male donor with ankylosing spondylitis. V and J are TRBV28 and TRBJ1-1; TRBD1 might be the D (5 bases). The sequencing input was blood, either unsorted or a sorted T cell fraction (not recorded which). The CDR3 coding sequence is TGTGCCACCTCAAGACAGATGAACACTGAAGCTTTCTTT. Its protein is CATSRQMNTEAFF.